These T cell receptor beta chains were read from a single sample in a study of PD-1 blockade in classical Hodgkin lymphoma. TCRdb's table, derived via immunoSEQ multiplex PCR, lists solely in-frame clones and lacks some. The sample has around 66,000 clones; 71% are singletons. This specimen consisted of peripheral blood mononuclear cells (PBMCs), obtained before the second cycle of nivolumab. These receptors were collected from a human donor with classical Hodgkin lymphoma. Each CDR3 is given with its conserved first and last residue. A D gene is named only where the DNA matches it firmly. Size is omitted from some rows. Given values are once, few, many or a class for expanded clones.

TRBD1	TRBV7-9	NA	TRBJ1-1	TGTGCCAGCAGCTTACAGGGACAGAGAGGATCAGCTTTCTTT	CASSLQGQRGSAFF
NA	TRBV30	NA	TRBJ2-7	TGTGCCTGGAGTATGCAGTACTCCTACGAGCAGTACTTC	CAWSMQYSYEQYF
NA	TRBV28	NA	TRBJ2-3	TGTGCCAGCGCAATACTAGGAGGTGCAGATACGCAGTATTTT	CASAILGGADTQYF
NA	TRBV2	NA	TRBJ2-3	TGTGCCAGCAGTGACTCCGGGGCAGATACGCAGTATTTT	CASSDSGADTQYF
NA	TRBV5-1	NA	TRBJ1-5	TGCGCCAGCAGCAATGGCACGGGGAATCAGCCCCAGCATTTT	CASSNGTGNQPQHF
TRBD2	TRBV27	NA	TRBJ2-5	TGTGCCAGCAGCTCCGGGGGGTCAAGAGAGACCCAGTACTTC	CASSSGGSRETQYF
TRBD2	TRBV15	NA	TRBJ2-1	TGTGCCACCCAGCGGGGTCCCTACAATGAGCAGTTCTTC	CATQRGPYNEQFF
NA	TRBV18	NA	TRBJ1-1	TGTGCCAGCTCACCTCTAGGGAACACTGAAGCTTTCTTT	CASSPLGNTEAFF
NA	TRBV4-1	NA	TRBJ1-2	TGCGCCAGCAGCCAAGATCGTCTCCTCTATGGCTACACCTTC	CASSQDRLLYGYTF
NA	TRBV29-1	once	TRBJ1-3	TGCAGCGTTGAGGGGCAGACCTCTGGAAACACCATATATTTT	CSVEGQTSGNTIYF
TRBD1	TRBV5-1	few	TRBJ1-2	TGCGCCAGCAGCGCACAGGGGGTGACGGGTGGCTACACCTTC	CASSAQGVTGGYTF
NA	TRBV27	NA	TRBJ1-3	TGTGCCAGCGGAGGTGCTGACACCATATATTTT	CASGGADTIYF
NA	TRBV11-2	NA	TRBJ2-2	TGTGCCAGCAGCTTAGGGCGGACGGTCACCGGGGAGCTGTTTTTT	CASSLGRTVTGELFF
TRBD1	TRBV27	once	TRBJ2-7	TGTGCCAGCAGTTTAGCCGTCAGGACAGGGAGGAACGAGCAGTACTTC	CASSLAVRTGRNEQYF
TRBD1	TRBV5-1	few	TRBJ2-3	TGCGCCAGCAGCTCCCCACTGGACAGGGTAAAACTAAGCACAGATACGCAGTATTTT	CASSSPLDRVKLSTDTQYF
NA	TRBV5-1	NA	TRBJ1-1	TGCGCCAGCAGCTTGAGGGTTTCGGACACTGAAGCTTTCTTT	CASSLRVSDTEAFF
TRBD1	TRBV23-1	NA	TRBJ2-7	TGCGCCAGCAGCCGAGGGGGCAGGAGAAGGGACGAGCAGTACTTC	CASSRGGRRRDEQYF
NA	TRBV15	once	TRBJ1-2	TGTGCCACCAGCACCCTGACGGACGCCTATGGCTACACCTTC	CATSTLTDAYGYTF
NA	TRBV6-5	NA	TRBJ1-5	TGTGCCAGCAGTGAAGGGGTAGTCAATCAGCCCCAGCATTTT	CASSEGVVNQPQHF
TRBD1	TRBV5-1	once	TRBJ1-1	TGCGCCAGCAGCTGGAAGACAGGGGTCGCCACTGAAGCTTTCTTT	CASSWKTGVATEAFF
TRBD1	TRBV5-1	NA	TRBJ2-2	TGCGCCAGCAGCTTAAGGAAGACAGGGGGCAACACCGGGGAGCTGTTTTTT	CASSLRKTGGNTGELFF
TRBD2	TRBV5-4	NA	TRBJ2-7	TGTGCCAGCAGCTTGCGGGCAGCGGGAGGCTACGAGCAGTACTTC	CASSLRAAGGYEQYF
NA	TRBV27	NA	TRBJ1-5	TGTGCCAGCAGTTTAAGTCGGAATCAGCCCCAGCATTTT	CASSLSRNQPQHF
TRBD1	TRBV7-9	NA	TRBJ2-7	TGTGCCAGCAGCTTTTTAGGGGGCCCATACGAGCAGTACTTC	CASSFLGGPYEQYF
NA	TRBV28	NA	TRBJ1-5	TGTGCCAGCAGCACCCCTCTGGGGCGAGGCAGGTCGGACCAGCCCCAGCATTTT	CASSTPLGRGRSDQPQHF
NA	TRBV27	few	TRBJ1-1	TGTGCCAGCACTCAGGGTACTGAAGCTTTCTTT	CASTQGTEAFF
TRBD2	TRBV7-6	once	TRBJ2-2	TGTGCCAGCAGCTTCCAACAGGGTAGCGGGGGGCCCGGCACCGGGGAGCTGTTTTTT	CASSFQQGSGGPGTGELFF
NA	TRBV2	NA	TRBJ1-1	TGTGCCAGCATGGGGCAGCTAGTCATGAACACTGAAGCTTTCTTT	CASMGQLVMNTEAFF
NA	TRBV5-1	few	TRBJ1-1	TGCGCCAGCAGCTCCCAGGGACCGAGGAACACTGAAGCTTTCTTT	CASSSQGPRNTEAFF
NA	TRBV6-6	once	TRBJ2-7	TGTGCCAGCAGTCCCCCAGAGTTGCACGAGCAGTACTTC	CASSPPELHEQYF
TRBD2	TRBV29-1	NA	TRBJ2-2	TGCAGCGTTGCGGGACTAGCGGGAGGAACCGGGGAGCTGTTTTTT	CSVAGLAGGTGELFF
NA	TRBV27	NA	TRBJ1-1	TGTGCCAGCAGTTTATACAGCCTGAACACTGAAGCTTTCTTT	CASSLYSLNTEAFF
NA	TRBV11-2	NA	TRBJ2-3	TGTGCCAGCAGCTCCCCAGGATTTAGCACAGATACGCAGTATTTT	CASSSPGFSTDTQYF
NA	TRBV11-3	NA	TRBJ2-1	TGTGCCAGCAGCTTAGTCCAGGGAGGTGAGCAGTTCTTC	CASSLVQGGEQFF
NA	TRBV7-9	NA	TRBJ2-7	TGTGCCAGCAGCCCGACGTTCTCCTACGAGCAGTACTTC	CASSPTFSYEQYF
TRBD1	TRBV7-9	NA	TRBJ1-3	TGTGCCAGCAGCCCCCAGGGACAGCCAGTCTCTGGAAACACCATATATTTT	CASSPQGQPVSGNTIYF
NA	TRBV28	many	TRBJ1-6	TGTGCCAGCAGTTTATGGTCGGCAGGGGCGGATTCACCCCTCCACTTT	CASSLWSAGADSPLHF
NA	TRBV9	few	TRBJ1-2	TGTGCCAGCAGCGTAGCCGGAGGGGGAGCCTTCCTTAGCTACACCTTC	CASSVAGGGAFLSYTF
TRBD1	TRBV6-1	NA	TRBJ2-1	TGTGCCAGCAGTGCCCGGGACAGTCCTTACAATGAGCAGTTCTTC	CASSARDSPYNEQFF
NA	TRBV7-6	NA	TRBJ2-7	TGTGCCAGCAGCGGGGGACAAGGGAGCTCCTACGAGCAGTACTTC	CASSGGQGSSYEQYF
NA	TRBV7-9	NA	TRBJ1-4	TGTGCCAGCAGCTATGGGTCCGATGAAAAACTGTTTTTT	CASSYGSDEKLFF
NA	TRBV25-1	once	TRBJ1-1	TGTGCCAGCAGTGCTCGGGAGCCGACCACTGAAGCTTTCTTT	CASSAREPTTEAFF
NA	TRBV27	NA	TRBJ1-1	TGTGCCAGCAGTTTTTTGGGACAATATTCTGAAGCTTTCTTT	CASSFLGQYSEAFF
NA	TRBV9	NA	TRBJ2-5	TGTGCCAGCAGCCTAGAGGGACGGTCCCAAGAGACCCAGTACTTC	CASSLEGRSQETQYF
NA	TRBV7-9	NA	TRBJ1-1	TGTGCCAGCAGCTTAGGGTCGAACACTGAAGCTTTCTTT	CASSLGSNTEAFF
NA	TRBV6-1	many	TRBJ2-2	TGTGCCAGCATATTTGCCTATGGAACCGGGGAGCTGTTTTTT	CASIFAYGTGELFF
TRBD2	TRBV5-1	NA	TRBJ2-5	TGCGCCAGCAGCTTGGACGGGAGGGCCGGGGAGACCCAGTACTTC	CASSLDGRAGETQYF